This TCR beta chain is from a study of cytomegalovirus exposure and HLA in healthy donors. General study results and limits: DRB1 showed the most TCR associations and HLA-C the fewest in a later analysis, as rates varied by HLA locus. Later genetic work tied a missense DCLRE1C variant to beta-chain V and J trimming.

The germline gives CDR1 SQVTM, CDR2 ANQGSEA. This CDR3 has 14 amino acids. The germline V and J ends were trimmed by 5 bases and 4 bases, with 15 bases remaining between them. Note on this clone: Antigen unknown.

In the PCR, 60 Vbeta and 13 Jbeta primers were used. Clones were sequenced by immunoSEQ multiplex PCR, and TCRdb holds only the in-frame ones, with some missing. Of approximately 190,000 clones listed, 82% are singletons. The rearrangement uses TRBV29-1 and TRBJ2-1, with D perhaps TRBD1 (6 bases). Sequencing was performed on PBMCs. The source is a woman between 50 and 59 years old in good health and CMV-seropositive. CDR3 sequence: CSVLTGSLYNEQFF. CDR3 DNA: TGCAGCGTTTTAACAGGGTCCCTTTACAATGAGCAGTTCTTC.